This T cell receptor beta chain was identified during a study of regulatory T cells in long-lasting Graves disease (dated by TCRdb to 2020 to 2022). For the wider study: Patients with newly diagnosed Graves' disease had been on antithyroid drugs for under 3 months. A total of roughly 35 samples underwent TCR sequencing: around 13 from persistent and approximately 20 from newly diagnosed Graves' disease patients. The study was conducted in China and was registered as a clinical trial. This study used TCR sequencing and RNA sequencing of peripheral blood to compare persistent Graves' disease patients against newly diagnosed Graves' disease patients. The investigation overall reported the following: As a limitation, the authors acknowledged that the small sample size may reduce accuracy. Patients with persistent disease shared more public clonotypes (around 2,700) than newly diagnosed patients did (around 1,000). Compared with newly diagnosed patients, persistent Graves' disease patients had lower TCR Shannon entropy and fewer highly expanded clones, which suggests clonal expansion. Peripheral blood alone was examined, since thyroid tissue, which constituted the primary lesion, could not be accessed. Preferential use of TRBV28, TRBJ1-2 and TRBJ2-5 was observed in persistent disease, whereas TRBV20-1 and TRBJ2-1 were favored in newly diagnosed disease. Sequencing and analysis were restricted to the TCR beta chain.

Library preparation used multiplex PCR. For sequencing, an Illumina HiSeq 4000 was employed. TCR beta libraries were built with iRepertoire HTBI primers and Arm-PCR amplification of CDR3 regions. PCR products were gel purified before sequencing. Under the source paper's analysis protocol: Gene usage analysis of CDR3 amino acid clonotypes used the 50 to 70 TRBV and 14 TRBJ segments found across samples. Filtered high-quality paired reads were merged into contigs using COPE and FqMerger. BLAST was used to align contigs to IMGT TRBV, TRBD and TRBJ reference genes, with CDR3 defined following IMGT. Highly expanded clones were defined as clonotypes with a frequency above 0.1%. Shannon entropy served as the measure of repertoire diversity, while the Gini coefficient captured V-J evenness. A clonotype found in more than one individual was treated as public. The public reads were quality trimmed at Q25 with fastp and then assembled into clones with MiXCR by TCRdb, keeping productive beta chains. Rows merge per CDR3 protein into single entries with the most common DNA and genes. These V and J calls originate from TCRdb's pipeline instead of the authors' own analysis. The sample profile shows hundreds of thousands of distinct CDR3 sequences; 15% to 20% of them were found once. Together, the top ten hold around 25% of the sample.

Read against the paper, the sample's time point label means: newly diagnosed GD, antithyroid drugs for less than 3 months. For both TCR sequencing and RNA sequencing, RNA was extracted from PBMCs using TRIzol. The diagnosis of Graves' disease was made according to American Thyroid Association guidelines. The patients came from an endocrinology department in Xi'an, China. Each patient gave 9 to 10 milliliters of peripheral blood, collected in an EDTA anticoagulant tube. Ficoll Paque Plus density gradient separation was used to isolate PBMCs, and no further T cell sorting was done. An Agilent 2100 Bioanalyzer and agarose gel were used to check RNA quality, while a NanoDrop 2000 measured RNA concentration. As for this clonotype: What antigen it recognizes has not been identified. No per-base quality is available; no much larger clone lies one base away.

Trimming takes 1 base off V and 4 bases off J; junction bases not matched to a gene: 6. CDR1 LNHDA and CDR2 SQIVND were looked up in the germline V gene (reference sequence). The CDR3 sequence holds 15 residues, the cysteine and phenylalanine included. Solely the CDR3 DNA is kept, with 45 bases framed from the first base. The sample was also linked to a second study, of T cells in Graves' hyperthyroidism and ophthalmopathy. The second study's authors report: A patient counted as having stable Graves' hyperthyroidism if no progression to ophthalmopathy occurred over 18 months of follow-up. Hyperthyroidism patients were newly diagnosed, had a disease duration of under 2 months, and were aged 18 to 65 years. Patients with uncontrolled infections, other autoimmune diseases, pregnancy or lactation were excluded. Diagnoses were established on the basis of clinical symptoms, serum thyroxine and TRAb, thyroid ultrasound, and orbital computed tomography. The first round of RT-PCR for the TCR CDR3 was performed with the HTBI primer set and the Qiagen OneStep RT-PCR kit. Blood samples also contained most of the expanded thyroid clonotypes (frequency above 0.001), which suggests that blood repertoires may reflect thyroid immune responses. A model built on a 13 V-J signature distinguished ophthalmopathy from stable hyperthyroidism, reaching roughly 88% sensitivity and around 81% specificity in cross-validation and 80%/75% in testing. During validation, the model predicted progression to ophthalmopathy a median of about 6.5 months ahead of onset, with roughly 65% sensitivity and 72.22% specificity. To identify distinguishing TCR V-J signatures, a discovery cohort of 90 to 100 patients was used, comprising 43 with Graves' ophthalmopathy and about 59 with stable Graves' hyperthyroidism. Prospective prediction of ophthalmopathy was tested in an independent validation cohort of some 19 hyperthyroidism patients and some 17 patients who later progressed to ophthalmopathy. For training and testing, the approximately 97 patients in the discovery cohort were randomly divided in a 7:3 ratio. Thyroid tissue and blood T-cell repertoires from about six Graves' hyperthyroidism patients were also compared in the study. Once sampling was done, hyperthyroidism patients were given methimazole at a starting dose of 30 mg daily, whereas ophthalmopathy patients were given high-dose intravenous methylprednisolone. The libraries were constructed in a second round of multiplex PCR and then size-selected and purified. Sequencing of the libraries was done on an Illumina HiSeq2000 using paired-end 100 bp reads. SOAPnuke was used to process the raw data, throwing out any read that contained adapters or uncalled bases, had a mean Phred below 15, or lacked an exact constant-primer or identifier match. COPE v1.2.5 was used to merge the high-quality paired reads, and each unique nucleotide sequence was defined as a clonotype. MiTCR v1.1 was used to align the clonotypes against IMGT TRBV, TRBD and TRBJ reference segments. The analysis was restricted to V-J combinations with a frequency above 0.0001, which together covered 99.2% of the repertoires. The TCS score was defined as F50 (clonal expansion) divided by E x V (chaos), with BLOSUM62-based TCRdist calculated between CDR3 peptides within each V-J. Welch's t-statistics and random forest reduced 514 V-J features to about 13, which were used in a naive Bayes classifier (R e1071). Sample size was not statistically predetermined, and blinding of investigators to group allocation was not performed. According to the paper, TCR Vbeta CDR3 sequencing was carried out on 135 peripheral blood samples, which came from under 50 ophthalmopathy, approximately 78 hyperthyroidism and approximately 17 progressor patients.

This clonotype originated in a woman aged 35-60 years with Graves disease. Donor details come from another sample of the same person, matched by shared clones. The sequenced sample was peripheral blood mononuclear cells (PBMCs), obtained at new diagnosis, from a patient treated with antithyroid drugs. Here the chain combines TRBV19 and TRBJ1-2; TRBD1 aligns with 7 central bases. Read as DNA, the sequence is TGTGCCAGTAGTATAGGGGGGACAGCCATCTATGGCTACACCTTC. This codes for CASSIGGTAIYGYTF.